A single sample is the source of the 27 T cell receptor beta chains below, sequenced in a study of blood T cell repertoires in COVID-19. Libraries were prepared by immunoSEQ multiplex PCR; TCRdb keeps only in-frame clonotypes and omits some of them. This sample has about 84,000 clones, with less than 90% found just once. The sequenced material came from peripheral blood. These receptors came from a man at least 80 years old with active or convalescent COVID-19.

The genes are TRBV6-5 and TRBJ2-3, with D hard to call. There are 12 residues in the CDR3. V lost 5 bases, J lost 2 bases, and 5 bases lay in between. Germline CDR1 and CDR2: MNHEY and SVGAGI. DNA for the CDR3: TGTGCCAGCAGTCGAGACACAGATACGCAGTATTTT. It yields the protein CASSRDTDTQYF.

This sequence joins TRBV19 and TRBJ1-5; TRBD1 might be the D (6 bases). The CDR3 loop spans 15 amino acids. Germline CDR1 LNHDA, CDR2 SQIVND (reference sequence). V dropped 6 bases and J dropped 4 bases, with 16 bases sitting between them. CDR3 nucleotides: TGTGCCAGTAGGGAGGACAGAGCGCGGAATCAGCCCCAGCATTTT. This translates into CASREDRARNQPQHF.

This clone has a count of ten or more. This chain joins TRBV30 and TRBJ1-6; a possible D gene is TRBD1 (5 bases). Trimming took off 3 bases at V and 11 bases at J, with 11 bases between the two ends. CDR3 size: 12 residues. In germline, CDR1 is GTSNPN, CDR2 SVGIG (reference sequence). The CDR3 loop is CAWSRVKTPLHF. The CDR3 DNA is TGTGCCTGGAGCAGGGTCAAGACACCCCTCCACTTT.

This sequence joins TRBV7-9 and TRBJ1-2, with D possibly being TRBD1 (6 bases). CDR3 length: 13 amino acids. Trimming removed 3 bases from V and 8 bases from J, with 13 bases in between. The germline gives CDR1 SEHNR, CDR2 FQNEAQ (reference sequence). CDR3 sequence reads: CASSFPGVRGYTF. The CDR3, as DNA: TGTGCCAGCAGCTTCCCAGGGGTACGGGGCTACACCTTC. Supplemented by reference TRBV7-9 and TRBJ1-2, the full variable domain reads DTGVSQNPRHKITKRGQNVTFRCDPISEHNRLYWYRQTLGQGPEFLTYFQNEAQLEKSRLLSDRFSAERPKGSFSTLEIQRTEQGDSAMYLCASSFPGVRGYTFGSGTRLTVV.

This rearrangement joins TRBV19 to TRBJ1-2; D is unresolved. The CDR3 extends over 12 amino acids. Deletions cut 7 bases from V and 7 bases from J, with 13 bases between. Germline V gives CDR1 LNHDA, CDR2 SQIVND (reference sequence). CDR3: CASTVEGSGYTF. The CDR3 coding sequence is TGTGCCAGTACAGTGGAGGGCAGTGGCTACACCTTC.

The chain links TRBV19 to TRBJ2-7, with 11 bases lining up with TRBD2. The CDR3 covers 15 residues. V shed 7 bases and J 5 bases; nucleotides not matched to a gene: 10. Germline V gene data show CDR1 as LNHDA and CDR2 as SQIVND (reference sequence). CDR3 in DNA: TGTGCCAGTACAACTAGCGGGAGTCGCCGGGACGAGCAGTACTTC. Its protein is CASTTSGSRRDEQYF.

A word on this clone: Germline is not matched at one junction end, which may reflect a read error. This sequence joins TRBV11-2 and TRBJ2-7, with 12 positions matching TRBD2. CDR1 is SGHAT, CDR2 FQNNGV, per germline. The CDR3 runs to 15 residues. CDR3 sequence (DNA): TGTGCCAGCAGCTTAGAGTCCCTAGCGGGAGGGCGCGTTAACTTC. Its protein product is CASSLESLAGGRVNF.

V usage is TRBV5-4 and J usage is TRBJ1-4, with no clear D. V dropped 4 bases and J dropped 8 bases, with 18 bases sitting between them. The CDR3 consists of 15 residues. In germline, CDR1 is SGHNT, CDR2 YYREEE (reference sequence). For the CDR3, the DNA is TGTGCCAGCAGCAAAAACGAGCACTCAAAAGAAAAACTGTTTTTT. It is translated as CASSKNEHSKEKLFF.

The CDR3 loop reads CAISESGAVSNEQFF. CDR3 nucleotides: TGTGCCATCAGTGAGTCTGGGGCTGTCTCCAATGAGCAGTTCTTC. The V gene is TRBV10-3, the J gene TRBJ2-1; the D gene is possibly TRBD1 (5 bases). Per the germline V gene, CDR1 is ENHRY and CDR2 is SYGVKD. V lost 0 bases to trimming and J lost 6 bases, with 12 bases between them. This CDR3 comprises 15 residues.

The chain uses TRBV19 and TRBJ2-2; perhaps TRBD2 as D (6 bases). V was clipped by 7 bases and J by 6 bases, with 15 bases between them. This CDR3 spans 14 amino acids. Germline CDR1 and CDR2: LNHDA and SQIVND (reference sequence). CDR3 nucleotide sequence: TGTGCCAGTACGGGCGGAGGGTACGCCGGGGAGCTGTTTTTT. Translating it yields CASTGGGYAGELFF. Filled out from reference TRBV19 and TRBJ2-2, the complete variable domain reads DGGITQSPKYLFRKEGQNVTLSCEQNLNHDAMYWYRQDPGQGLRLIYYSQIVNDFQKGDIAEGYSVSREKKESFPLTVTSAQKNPTAFYLCASTGGGYAGELFFGEGSRLTVL.

J is TRBJ1-6 and V is TRBV7-6; D unclear. Germline CDR1 SGHVS, CDR2 FNYEAQ. There are 16 residues in the CDR3. V was pared by 3 bases and J by 6 bases, with 15 bases between. CDR3 bases: TGTGCCAGCAGCTTGGAGGGATGGGGTTCTAATTCACCCCTCCACTTT. It codes for CASSLEGWGSNSPLHF.

V and J are TRBV28 and TRBJ2-1; D may be TRBD2 (6 bases). V was pared by 6 bases and J by 7 bases, with 16 bases between. The CDR3 sequence is 14 residues long. Germline values: CDR1 MDHEN, CDR2 SYDVKM. CDR3 DNA sequence: TGTGCCAGCAGCCCCGGAGGGATGGGGAATGAGCAGTTCTTC. Its protein product is CASSPGGMGNEQFF.

This clone was detected a few times. V and J are TRBV5-4 and TRBJ1-1; 8 nucleotides align to TRBD1. Germline V gene data show CDR1 as SGHNT and CDR2 as YYREEE (reference sequence). The length of the CDR3 is 17 residues. V lost 4 bases to trimming and J lost 0 bases; unmatched junction nucleotides: 11. The CDR3 is CASSLPQGVLMNTEAFF. The CDR3 region has the DNA TGTGCCAGCAGCCTCCCACAGGGGGTCCTGATGAACACTGAAGCTTTCTTT.

This clone was recorded a few times. The chain employs TRBV28 and TRBJ2-7, with D hard to call. The V gene lost 3 bases and the J gene lost 2 bases, with 5 bases spanning the gap. Germline V gene lookup returns CDR1 MDHEN and CDR2 SYDVKM. CDR3 length: 12 amino acids. This CDR3 reads CASSLAAYEQYF. In DNA, the CDR3 is TGTGCCAGCAGTTTGGCAGCCTACGAGCAGTACTTC.

This rearrangement joins TRBV9 to TRBJ2-3, with D possibly being TRBD2 (6 bases). This CDR3 is built from 15 residues. Per germline, CDR1 SGDLS and CDR2 YYNGEE. V shed 2 bases and J shed 0 bases, with 10 bases lying between them. The CDR3 here is CASSVWLASTDTQYF. The CDR3 bases are TGTGCCAGCAGCGTCTGGCTAGCGAGCACAGATACGCAGTATTTT.

J is TRBJ1-2 and V is TRBV3-1 (or the pseudogene TRBV3-2); maybe TRBD1 (6 bases). V was cut by 4 bases and J by 9 bases, with 15 bases left in between. The CDR3 consists of 13 residues. Per germline, CDR1 LGHDT and CDR2 YNNKEL (reference sequence). The CDR3 loop reads CASSPFGGYSYTF. DNA of the CDR3: TGTGCCAGCAGCCCCTTTGGGGGCTACAGCTACACCTTC.

This clone was counted between two and nine times. This chain uses TRBV9 with TRBJ1-6, with D perhaps matching TRBD1 (6 bases). The length of the CDR3 is 14 residues. The germline V gene has CDR1 SGDLS and CDR2 YYNGEE. V dropped 0 bases and J dropped 7 bases, with 8 bases sitting between them. In DNA, the CDR3 is TGTGCCAGCAGCGTAGGGGGGGGCAATTCACCCCTCCACTTT. Its translation is CASSVGGGNSPLHF.

The CDR3 loop reads CASSATLDEQFF. CDR3 coding DNA: TGTGCCAGCAGCGCAACATTGGATGAGCAGTTCTTC. V gene TRBV9 combines with J gene TRBJ2-1; D ambiguous. The CDR3 consists of 12 residues. V was pared by 3 bases and J by 8 bases, with 9 bases between. CDR1 SGDLS and CDR2 YYNGEE come from the germline V gene.

The chain employs TRBV2 and TRBJ2-3; 9 bases align to TRBD1. Germline V gives CDR1 SNHLY, CDR2 FYNNEI. CDR3 length equals 15 residues. The V gene end was trimmed by 6 bases and the J gene end by 0 bases; junction bases not matched to a gene: 4. The CDR3 DNA sequence: TGTGCCAGCAGACAGGGGGCCACTAGCACAGATACGCAGTATTTT. It is translated as CASRQGATSTDTQYF.

The rearrangement joins TRBV7-8 to TRBJ2-6; D gene ambiguous. Germline CDR1 SGHVS, CDR2 FQNEAQ. The CDR3 extends over 18 amino acids. The V and J ends lost 5 bases and 0 bases respectively, with 17 bases between them. The CDR3 is CASSPVRVSSSGANVLTF. CDR3 nucleotide sequence: TGTGCCAGCAGCCCCGTCCGGGTCTCGAGCTCTGGGGCCAACGTCCTGACTTTC.

The chain employs TRBV20-1 and TRBJ1-2, with TRBD1 as a possible D gene (6 bases). Trimming stripped 3 bases from V and 9 bases from J, with 23 bases between. The CDR3 has 15 residues. Looked up from germline, CDR1 is DFQATT and CDR2 is SNEGSKA (reference sequence). The chain's CDR3 is CSASAPGQPDSSYTF. The CDR3 coding sequence is TGCAGTGCTAGTGCACCCGGACAGCCCGACTCTAGCTACACCTTC.

V and J are TRBV14 and TRBJ2-2; possibly TRBD1 for D (5 bases). CDR3 length equals 13 residues. In germline, CDR1 is SGHDN, CDR2 FVKESK. V was clipped by 4 bases and J by 6 bases, with 9 bases between them. The CDR3 region has the DNA TGTGCCAGCAGCCGGGGCTCTGCCGGGGAGCTGTTTTTT. Protein: CASSRGSAGELFF.

The CDR3 here is CASSLFSGRSSYEQYF. The DNA of the CDR3 is TGTGCCAGCAGCTTGTTTAGCGGGAGGAGCTCCTACGAGCAGTACTTC. The gene calls are TRBV7-2 and TRBJ2-7, with TRBD2 matching over 10 bases. The CDR3 contains 16 residues. Germline CDR1 and CDR2: SGHTA and FQGNSA. V dropped 3 bases and J dropped 0; count of bases not matched to a gene: 5.

V gene TRBV6-5 combines with J gene TRBJ1-2; a possible D gene is TRBD1 (5 bases). Germline V lookup: CDR1 MNHEY, CDR2 SVGAGI. The CDR3 length is 15 residues. V was trimmed by 2 bases and J by 5 bases, leaving 15 bases between them. The CDR3 sequence is CASSYGWQGGYGYTF. The CDR3 DNA reads as TGTGCCAGCAGTTACGGGTGGCAGGGAGGGTATGGCTACACCTTC.

The rearrangement joins TRBV9 to TRBJ1-3; TRBD1 matches at 7 bases. The CDR3 length is 15 residues. The germline CDR1 and CDR2 sequences are SGDLS and YYNGEE. V was pared by 0 bases and J by 0 bases, with 0 bases of the junction left unmatched. CDR3 protein: CASSVGQGSGNTIYF. CDR3 DNA sequence: TGTGCCAGCAGCGTAGGACAGGGCTCTGGAAACACCATATATTTT.

The chain joins TRBV9 to TRBJ1-2; 7 bases are shared with TRBD1. CDR1 and CDR2 (germline): SGDLS, YYNGEE. This CDR3 contains 13 residues. Trimming cost V 4 bases and J 8 bases; bases outside gene matches: 8. The CDR3 sequence is CASSPQGFGGYTF. In DNA, the CDR3 is TGTGCCAGCAGCCCACAGGGGTTTGGGGGCTACACCTTC.

The chain is built from TRBV7-8 and TRBJ2-1; D remains unclear. With 5 bases removed from V and 10 bases from J, the gap between germline ends came to 12 bases. The CDR3 consists of 12 residues. CDR1 SGHVS and CDR2 FQNEAQ come from the germline V gene. The CDR3 protein is CASSPLSSEQFF. The CDR3 DNA reads TGTGCCAGCAGCCCCCTGTCCTCGGAGCAGTTCTTC.